This T cell receptor (beta chain) comes out of a study of T-cell reconstitution after alpha-beta-depleted transplantation in children. On this clonotype itself: Its antigen is unknown.

With 3 bases removed from V and 3 bases from J, the gap between germline ends came to 14 bases. Germline CDR1 and CDR2: DFQATT and SNEGSKA (reference sequence). This CDR3 comprises 14 residues. Researchers prepared the TCRbeta library using unique molecular identifiers, the study reports. TCRdb independently ran MiXCR on the PCR reads; one entry per CDR3 protein. This sample yields 530,000 or so distinct CDR3 sequences, of which 27% are seen a single time; under 45% belongs to the top ten. Broader study findings: Among T cells one year after transplant, newly produced cells accounted for most counts and diversity. At around two months after transplant, the alpha-beta T cells were reportedly derived from several hundred expanded clones that came from non-depleted graft cells. TCRbeta diversity was high at day 60 in some patients (a result of surviving recipient T cells and thymic progenitors).

V gene TRBV20-1 combines with J gene TRBJ1-2; a possible D gene is TRBD1 (5 bases). Sample: PBMCs, taken before TCRalphabeta/CD19-depleted stem cell transplant. The receptor's source is a boy in the first two years of life with Wiskott-Aldrich syndrome, due to receive a stem cell transplant. The CDR3 nucleotides read TGCAGTGCTAGGTCCGGGGGATCGGACTATGGCTACACCTTC. Its translation is CSARSGGSDYGYTF.